This T cell receptor (beta chain) was obtained from a study of shared clonotypes between healthy human individuals (dated by TCRdb to 2019 to 2021). Turning to the overall study: A couple of women and a few men aged 18 to 49 years were included in the cohort. Between about 0.85 and 8.9 billion PBMCs per donor were obtained by leukapheresis. The study deeply sequenced blood TCR repertoires of about five healthy adults to estimate repertoire size and the extent of clonotype sharing between individuals. For each donor, three plates each were used for CD4 naive and CD4 memory, two plates were used for CD8 naive, and one plate was used for CD8 memory. Libraries were prepared and TCR repertoires were sequenced by different laboratories using diverse techniques, in order to increase sequencing depth and limit assay-specific biases. What the study reported, not specific to this receptor: The small number of donors limited the genetic and exposure-history diversity represented. Clonotypes shared by all four sorted-subset donors showed higher generation probabilities than non-shared clonotypes. Naive subsets generally had larger estimated clonotype richness than memory subsets. Pairwise subsampling led to the expectation that sequencing depth would affect the degree of clonotype sharing among donors. Sampling was limited to blood, and TCR repertoires in tissue likely differ from TCR repertoires in blood. When four donors were compared, the shared fraction of clonotypes was 5% to 6.5% for naive CD4, about 4% for naive CD8, roughly 2.3% for memory CD4, and about 0.36% for memory CD8. Rarefaction of sorted-subset datasets indicated incomplete sequencing despite the large sequencing depth.

This clone was counted a single time. What this receptor recognizes is not known. Per-base quality was not reported, and no clone a single base away is much larger than it. Per the germline V gene, ENHRY is the CDR1 and SYGVKD is the CDR2. The V and J ends are trimmed by 10 bases and 11 bases, leaving 18 bases between them. From the cysteine up to the phenylalanine, the CDR3 has a length of 12 residues. Only the CDR3 DNA is retained, 36 bases long and in frame from the first base. Donors were healthy HIV-negative adults with no recently reported acute infections or vaccinations. Every donor was a Caucasian adult residing in Nashville, Tennessee, USA. CD4+ T cells were enriched through magnetic negative selection, after which naive cells were positively selected on CD45RA and the remaining negative fraction served as the memory subset. Blood was collected by leukapheresis, and PBMCs were isolated by Ficoll-Histopaque density gradient centrifugation and then cryopreserved in liquid nitrogen vapor phase. Analytical flow cytometry was used to check the purity and quantity of each magnetically sorted T cell population. Each sorted fraction had its genomic DNA isolated and then quantified by UV absorbance on a Nanodrop 2000c.

Using the deep immunoSEQ assay, TCR CDR3 regions were amplified from genomic DNA by multiplex PCR. Extracted genomic DNA from each cell subset was distributed evenly across all wells of several immunoSEQ 96-well plates, and each plate was treated as a replicate. For sorted subsets, each replicate PCR was loaded with about 200 ng genomic DNA, equivalent to about 30,000 T cell genomes. Purified libraries were measured with a Qubit 3.0 fluorometer, size-checked on a Bioanalyzer 2100, and measured again with the KAPA Library Quantification kit. A separate single-read 150-cycle Illumina NextSeq 550 flow cell was used to sequence each immunoSEQ 96-well plate. The paper's data handling went like this. Because the immunoSEQ output included only junctional sequences and no quality scores, the filtering could not be the same as the filtering used for full-length reads. To assign V/J genes and CDR3, sequences were annotated using PyIR, a Python wrapper for IgBLAST v1.9, with IMGT germline references. Reads with weak V/J assignments (E-value above 1e-6), missing CDR3, stop codons, out-of-frame junctions, or ambiguous translated residues were removed. V3J clonotypes were defined as sequences sharing an identical inferred V gene, J gene, and CDR3 amino acid sequence. Percentage overlap between repertoires was calculated by dividing the number of shared unique clonotypes by the size of the smaller repertoire. Richness of each repertoire was evaluated using RTK rarefaction, the Chao1 estimator, and Recon v2.1 estimates of unobserved clonotypes. Generation probabilities were computed with OLGA for all TCRbeta clonotypes obtained by the gDNA method from a few donors. Sourced from immuneACCESS, this table was stored by TCRdb with only in-frame sequences that have V and J called. A share of the clones is absent; for the studies checked, an unresolved V gene accounts for under half, and the remainder has no known explanation. Clone size and V and J calls were adopted from that table, with D and trimming inferred from the DNA. The sample has roughly 1,100,000 clones on record, about 70% of them singletons. The ten largest make up around 1.5% of the sample.

The rearranged chain carries TRBV10-3 and TRBJ2-4; a tentative D match to TRBD1 spans 5 bases. The origin of this receptor is a man aged 18 to 29 in good health. Sequencing input: memory CD4+ T cells sorted from blood. This sample's cell subset or site label indicates: CD45RA-negative fraction. The encoded CDR3 is CATQGDSVVQYF. The DNA is TGTGCCACCCAAGGCGACAGCGTGGTTCAGTACTTC.